This T cell receptor beta chain came from a study of T-cell reconstitution after alpha-beta-depleted transplantation in children. General study results and limits: Expanded graft clones, several hundred of them, were reportedly the source of alpha-beta T cells about two months after transplant.

Unique molecular identifiers were used in preparing the TCRbeta library. TCRdb used MiXCR to reprocess the PCR reads, holding one entry per CDR3 protein. This repertoire shows around 76,000 distinct CDR3 sequences, over 15% found once; its top ten account for 51%. This clonotype has at least ten counts. Its specificity is not known. CDR3 size: 14 residues. Trimming took 6 bases from V and 3 from J, leaving 14 bases between them. The germline V gene encodes CDR1 MDHEN and CDR2 SYDVKM. Specimen: PBMCs, mostly from graft donor cells, collected 360 days after TCRalphabeta/CD19-depleted stem cell transplant. V gene TRBV28 combines with J gene TRBJ1-1, with D perhaps matching TRBD1 (5 bases). The TCR was taken from a male patient between 2 and 10 years old who had a stem cell transplant for acute lymphoblastic leukemia, so the T cells may come from the graft donor. CDR3 region: CASRAGRTHTEAFF. The CDR3 DNA is TGTGCCAGCAGGGCGGGGCGGACACACACTGAAGCTTTCTTT.